This record looks at one T cell receptor (beta chain) sequence and its context. The target of this receptor is not known. No quality values exist for individual bases; no much larger clone is one base distant. These data originate in a study of OX40 agonist ivuxolimab in advanced cancers. Regarding the study in general: The costimulatory receptor OX40 (CD134) was targeted by ivuxolimab, a fully human IgG2 agonistic monoclonal antibody. The paper reports the monotherapy dose-escalation portion (N ≈ 50 patients) of the phase I ivuxolimab trial. In the dose-escalation cohort, 75% to 90% of patients were male, and the mean age was approximately 60 years with a range of roughly 20 to 80. Of the 50 to 55 dose-escalation patients, hepatocellular carcinoma was present in approximately 20, melanoma in around 15, renal cell carcinoma in 9 and head and neck cancer in 9. Prior anti-PD-1, anti-PD-L1 or anti-CTLA-4 therapy was permitted, and checkpoint inhibitors had been received by about 37% of dose-escalation patients. Three dose-escalation patients achieved partial responses, one with hepatocellular carcinoma and two with cutaneous melanoma. Peripheral TCRbeta sequencing was intended to test whether TCR sequence diversity was altered and clonal T-cell expansion was caused by ivuxolimab. Intravenous ivuxolimab was administered to patients every 2 weeks at six dose levels: 0.01, 0.1, 0.3, 1.5, 3 and 10 mg/kg. On the study overall, not on this receptor specifically: Which antigens the clonally expanded peripheral T cells were specific for was not determined. After ivuxolimab, CD8+ T cells had more expanded clones than CD4+ T cells on average. Clonal expansion of both CD4+ and CD8+ blood T cells was observed from baseline to week 6 at doses 0.1 to 3.0 mg/kg. Partial responders in the 0.1-3.0 mg/kg groups had among the lowest normalized peripheral clonal expansion, especially among CD8+ T cells. Low levels of normalized T-cell clonal expansion were also seen in some patients who did not respond.

Patients with autoimmune disease history or receiving systemic immunosuppression were excluded from the trial. Peripheral blood for TCR sequencing was collected from all dose cohorts at baseline, on cycle 4 day 1, and on cycle 7 day 1. Samples were obtained from an open-label, multicenter, first-in-human phase I dose-escalation trial of ivuxolimab. Adults with locally advanced or metastatic head and neck squamous cell, hepatocellular, melanoma or renal cell carcinoma were enrolled in the trial. Before TCR sequencing, CD4+ T cells and CD8+ T cells from peripheral blood were sorted into separate populations. Measured from the cysteine to the phenylalanine, the CDR3 is 15 residues long. Here the CDR3 DNA is all that survives: 45 bases in frame from base 1. CDR1 SGHDT and CDR2 YYEEEE were looked up in the germline V gene. V lost 3 bases and J lost 0 bases; the stretch between them is 12 bases long. Genomic DNA was extracted from sorted cells for sequencing of the TCRbeta CDR3 region. The immunoSEQ Assay was used for sequencing of TCRbeta CDR3 regions. TCRdb provides this immuneACCESS table in a form limited to in-frame rearrangements. Some clones are lacking; in checked studies, under half of them reflect an unresolved V gene, and why the rest are absent is not known. The sample data list approximately 66,000 clones, and 85% of these were observed just once. Clones ranked in the top ten supply about 0.83% of the sample.

The sequences come from CD4+ or CD8+ T cells sorted from blood, collected in a trial of the OX40 agonist ivuxolimab. The source of this sequence is an adult with an advanced solid tumor such as melanoma, head and neck, liver or kidney cancer. In this chain, TRBV5-6 is recombined with TRBJ1-1; tentative D gene TRBD1, with 5 bases matching. The base sequence is TGTGCCAGCAGCTGGGACGTGAGCATGAACACTGAAGCTTTCTTT. Translated, it gives CASSWDVSMNTEAFF.